These 6 T cell receptor beta chains were sequenced from one sample in a study of CD8+ T cells in alopecia areata. cDNA serving as the sequencing template came from extracted, reverse transcribed RNA. Repertoires were generated with immunoSEQ multiplex PCR, while TCRdb's copy carries only in-frame clones and drops some. The data contain 64,000 or so clones, about 43% of them singletons. Noted treatment: oral pan-JAK inhibitor, 5-10 mg twice daily. The material was CD8+ T cells sorted from blood, obtained at approximately week 36, from a patient treated with tofacitinib. These receptors came from a human donor with alopecia areata.

The CDR3 here is CASSLGETYNEQFF. DNA for the CDR3: TGTGCCAGCAGCTTGGGGGAAACCTACAATGAGCAGTTCTTC. The chain couples TRBV7-2 to TRBJ2-1; D is possibly TRBD1 or TRBD2 (5 bases each). The CDR3 has 14 amino acids. Trimming cost V 3 bases and J 2 bases, with 8 bases left between them. CDR1 and CDR2 (germline): SGHTA, FQGNSA. Full variable domain (remainder filled in from reference TRBV7-2 and TRBJ2-1): GAGVSQSPSNKVTEKGKDVELRCDPISGHTALYWYRQSLGQGLEFLIYFQGNSAPDKSGLPSDRFSAERTGGSVSTLTIQRTQQEDSAVYLCASSLGETYNEQFFGPGTRLTVL.

The chain has TRBV9 and TRBJ2-1; TRBD2 matches 9 bases. J gave up 6 bases and V 1 base, and 8 bases lay outside the gene matches. CDR1 and CDR2 (germline): SGDLS, YYNGEE. The CDR3 spans 16 residues. The CDR3 DNA reads as TGTGCCAGCAGCGTATCTTGGACTAGCGCGGGCAATGAGCAGTTCTTC. It specifies CASSVSWTSAGNEQFF.

V gene TRBV30 combines with J gene TRBJ1-1, with D possibly matching TRBD1 (5 bases). CDR1 is GTSNPN, CDR2 SVGIG, per germline (reference sequence). The V end lost 1 base, the J end lost 5 bases, and 14 bases lay between the germline ends. The CDR3 is made up of 14 amino acids. The CDR3 reads CAWSEGLVTTEAFF. The CDR3 DNA follows: TGTGCCTGGAGTGAGGGACTGGTTACTACTGAAGCTTTCTTT.

The rearrangement joins TRBV7-9 to TRBJ2-7, with D possibly being TRBD1 or TRBD2 (5 bases each). Deletions cut 5 bases from V and 2 bases from J, with 10 bases between. Per germline, CDR1 SEHNR and CDR2 FQNEAQ (reference sequence). The CDR3 covers 13 residues. CDR3 loop: CASSEEGPYEQYF. CDR3 in DNA: TGTGCCAGCAGCGAAGAGGGGCCCTACGAGCAGTACTTC. The whole variable domain, remainder taken from reference TRBV7-9 and TRBJ2-7, is DTGVSQNPRHKITKRGQNVTFRCDPISEHNRLYWYRQTLGQGPEFLTYFQNEAQLEKSRLLSDRFSAERPKGSFSTLEIQRTEQGDSAMYLCASSEEGPYEQYFGPGTRLTVT.

V usage is TRBV28 and J usage is TRBJ1-1; D gene unclear. Per germline, CDR1 MDHEN and CDR2 SYDVKM. Deletions cut 8 bases from V and 0 bases from J, with 7 bases between. The CDR3 extends over 12 amino acids. The CDR3 coding sequence is TGTGCCAGCCATGAGATGAACACTGAAGCTTTCTTT. It translates to CASHEMNTEAFF.

This rearrangement joins TRBV5-1 to TRBJ2-7; no clear D gene. Germline assignment: CDR1 SGHRS and CDR2 YFSETQ. Trimming cost V 1 base and J 0 bases, with 8 bases left between them. The CDR3 length is 14 residues. The CDR3 reads CASSLFSGSYEQYF. DNA for the CDR3: TGCGCCAGCAGCTTGTTTTCGGGCTCCTACGAGCAGTACTTC.